The rows below give T cell receptor beta chains drawn from one sample of a study of blood T cell repertoires in COVID-19. Profiling relied on immunoSEQ multiplex PCR, and the TCRdb table lists in-frame clones only, not all of them. The sample lists about 72,000 clones, 82% occurring once. The sample comprised peripheral blood. These receptors all stem from a human donor in a cohort sampled during active COVID-19. CDR3s include the opening cysteine and the closing phenylalanine or tryptophan. The D gene is left open where the match is weak. Clone size is stated in some rows and not others, as once, few, many or a class when expanded.

clone_size | j_call | v_call | d_call | cdr3_nt | cdr3_aa
. | TRBJ2-7 | TRBV5-6 | TRBD1 | TGTGCCAGCAGATCCCACGGGACAGGGGACTCCTACGAGCAGTACTTC | CASRSHGTGDSYEQYF
few | TRBJ2-1 | TRBV6-5 | TRBD1 | TGTGCCAGCAGTACCGGGACAGGCGCTTTGGATGAGCAGTTCTTC | CASSTGTGALDEQFF
. | TRBJ2-2 | TRBV7-9 | . | TGTGCCAGCAGCTTGGGGGCAGCCGGCGGGGAGCTGTTTTTT | CASSLGAAGGELFF
. | TRBJ2-7 | TRBV28 | TRBD1 | TGTGCCAGCACTGGGGACAGGGTGAGAAGCGAGCAGTACTTC | CASTGDRVRSEQYF
few | TRBJ1-3 | TRBV5-1 | . | TGCGCCAGCAGTGCAGCAGGCTCTGGAAACACCATATATTTT | CASSAAGSGNTIYF
. | TRBJ2-2 | TRBV6-6 | . | TGTGCCAGCAGTGAGTACCAAACCGGGGAGCTGTTTTTT | CASSEYQTGELFF
. | TRBJ2-1 | TRBV13 | TRBD2 | TGTGCCAGCAGTCTCGGGGGACTAGCGGGTCTAGAGCAGTTCTTC | CASSLGGLAGLEQFF
few | TRBJ2-7 | TRBV19 | TRBD2 | TGTGCCAGTAGTTGGCGGGGGACTCCCTACGAGCAGTACTTC | CASSWRGTPYEQYF
. | TRBJ2-1 | TRBV5-1 | TRBD1 | TGCGCCAGCAGCTCTCGTAGGGGGCTTGTCAATGAGCAGTTCTTC | CASSSRRGLVNEQFF
. | TRBJ2-1 | TRBV12-3/TRBV12-4 | . | TGTGCCAGCAGTAGCGCATCCTACAATGAGCAGTTCTTC | CASSSASYNEQFF